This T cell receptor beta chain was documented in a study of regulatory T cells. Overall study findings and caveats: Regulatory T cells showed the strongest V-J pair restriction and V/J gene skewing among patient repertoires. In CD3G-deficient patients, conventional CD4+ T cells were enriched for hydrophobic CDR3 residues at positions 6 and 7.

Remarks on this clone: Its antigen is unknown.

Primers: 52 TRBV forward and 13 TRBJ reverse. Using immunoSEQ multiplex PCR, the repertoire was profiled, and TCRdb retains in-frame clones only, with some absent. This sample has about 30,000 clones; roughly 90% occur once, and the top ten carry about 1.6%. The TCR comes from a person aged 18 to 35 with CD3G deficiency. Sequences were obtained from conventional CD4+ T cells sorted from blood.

The CDR3 region is CASSLGTSGEQFF. The CDR3 nucleotides are TGTGCCAGCAGCTTAGGGACTAGTGGTGAGCAGTTCTTC. J is TRBJ2-1 and V is TRBV11-2; 7 bases line up with TRBD2. V dropped 1 base and J dropped 9; count of bases not matched to a gene: 3. CDR1 SGHAT and CDR2 FQNNGV come from the germline V gene. The CDR3 covers 13 residues.